The entry that follows covers one TCR beta chain sequence. The sample comes from a study of blood T cell repertoires in COVID-19. Study background: The analysed material was cDNA or gDNA that came from T cells, B-cell-depleted T cells, or PBMCs.

The germline V and J ends were trimmed by 6 bases and 7 bases, with 15 bases remaining between them. Germline V lookup: CDR1 SQVTM, CDR2 ANQGSEA. The CDR3 consists of 12 residues. Per the original methods: Amplifying reference gene primers gave estimates of nucleated cell counts. Assay used: immunoSEQ multiplex PCR; TCRdb lists only in-frame clones, some missing. From that table come the V and J calls and clone size; the DNA was used to work out D and trimming. The sample records over 65,000 clones, approximately 90% being singletons. The V gene is TRBV29-1, the J gene TRBJ1-2, with a tentative D call TRBD1 (5 bases). Sequenced: peripheral blood. This TCR was sampled from a man aged 45 to 65 with active COVID-19. The DNA for the CDR3 is TGCAGCGTGGGGCCGGCGTTGGGTGGCTACACCTTC. It specifies CSVGPALGGYTF.